The entry below gives a single T cell receptor beta chain sequence along with its context. This sample is part of a study of T cell changes during pregnancy in multiple sclerosis. Germline V gene data show CDR1 as SGHRS and CDR2 as YFSETQ. CDR3 size: 22 residues. With V trimmed by 2 bases and J by 1 base, 24 bases remained unmatched. The repertoire was sequenced with immunoSEQ multiplex PCR; TCRdb's copy has only in-frame clones and lacks some. Found here are 50,000 to 55,000 clones, 85% to 95% of them singletons; the top ten hold around 0.49%. This receptor was identified in a female donor with multiple sclerosis, enrolled in a pregnancy study. The specimen was CD4+ T cells from peripheral blood mononuclear cells, collected in the third trimester of pregnancy. The chain employs TRBV5-1 and TRBJ2-5, with 9 bases identical to TRBD2. The CDR3 DNA reads as TGCGCCAGCAGCTTAGGCCCCCGGGGCGAGCGGGGGGTCAGGGGTCTCCAAGAGACCCAGTACTTC. Translation gives CASSLGPRGERGVRGLQETQYF.